This T cell receptor beta chain was recorded in a study of control samples from healthy donors and cancer patients. The CDR3 contains 17 residues. The ends lost 10 bases at V and 0 bases at J; junction bases unmatched: 17. The germline V gene has CDR1 MDHEN and CDR2 SYDVKM. Sequenced by immunoSEQ multiplex PCR; TCRdb stores in-frame clones only, minus some. This sample has 90,000 or so clones, with approximately 86% found just once. J is TRBJ2-7 and V is TRBV28; 8 bases line up with TRBD1. The receptor was derived from a woman aged 50 to 60 in good health. The sample was blood. The CDR3 sequence is CATATYLTGETSYEQYF. In DNA form, the CDR3 reads TGTGCCACCGCTACCTATTTGACAGGGGAAACCTCCTACGAGCAGTACTTC.